These 9 T cell receptor beta chains originate from one sample sequenced in a study of blood T cell repertoires in COVID-19. Data came from immunoSEQ multiplex PCR; TCRdb stores just in-frame clones and leaves some out. Of about 500,000 clones listed, 85% to 90% are singletons. Sequenced input: peripheral blood. The receptors stem from a woman aged 50 to 65 with COVID-19, enrolled during active disease.

This clone came up a few times. This chain uses TRBV30 with TRBJ2-7; D remains ambiguous. The CDR3 has 14 residues. Trimming shortened V by 2 bases and J by 4 bases, and 15 bases separated the two germline ends. Germline lookup yields CDR1 GTSNPN and CDR2 SVGIG (reference sequence). DNA for the CDR3: TGTGCCTGGAGTCTCACCTCGCGAGGATACGAGCAGTACTTC. It specifies CAWSLTSRGYEQYF.

This clone occurred once. V is TRBV30 and J is TRBJ2-3; tentative D call: TRBD2 (6 bases). The germline V gene encodes CDR1 GTSNPN and CDR2 SVGIG (reference sequence). The CDR3 consists of 12 residues. V was trimmed by 4 bases and J by 9 bases, leaving 14 bases between them. DNA for the CDR3: TGTGCCTGGACCATAGCGGTTGGGACGCAGTATTTT. Its protein is CAWTIAVGTQYF.

V gene TRBV7-9 combines with J gene TRBJ2-1, with D perhaps TRBD2 (6 bases). From germline, CDR1 is SEHNR and CDR2 FQNEAQ (reference sequence). Deletions cut 10 bases from V and 3 bases from J, with 19 bases between. CDR3 length: 15 residues. CDR3 DNA sequence: TGTGCCATTCCACGCGGGGCTAGGGACTACAATGAGCAGTTCTTC. Its translation is CAIPRGARDYNEQFF.

The genes are TRBV19 and TRBJ1-5; TRBD1 might be the D (6 bases). The V gene's germline CDR1 is LNHDA and CDR2 SQIVND (reference sequence). V shed 2 bases and J shed 7 bases, with 12 bases lying between them. CDR3 length equals 14 residues. The CDR3 loop reads CASSIRRGEQPQHF. CDR3 nucleotides: TGTGCCAGTAGTATACGCAGGGGCGAACAGCCCCAGCATTTT. The full variable domain, in which reference TRBV19 and TRBJ1-5 provide the parts outside the CDR3, is DGGITQSPKYLFRKEGQNVTLSCEQNLNHDAMYWYRQDPGQGLRLIYYSQIVNDFQKGDIAEGYSVSREKKESFPLTVTSAQKNPTAFYLCASSIRRGEQPQHFGDGTRLSIL.

The chain uses TRBV5-1 and TRBJ2-3; TRBD1 agrees at 7 bases. The CDR3 covers 14 residues. Trimming took 4 bases from V and 0 from J; bases not matched to a gene: 2. Germline CDR1 reads SGHRS; CDR2 reads YFSETQ. The CDR3: CASSQQGSTDTQYF. The CDR3 DNA follows: TGCGCCAGCAGCCAACAGGGGAGCACAGATACGCAGTATTTT.

The chain uses TRBV5-1 and TRBJ2-1; D gene uncertain. CDR3 length: 13 residues. V was clipped by 1 base and J by 9 bases, with 11 bases between them. In germline, CDR1 is SGHRS, CDR2 YFSETQ. The CDR3 sequence: CASSLPSVPEQFF. In DNA form, the CDR3 reads TGCGCCAGCAGCTTGCCGTCCGTTCCTGAGCAGTTCTTC.

The CDR3: CASSPRTGESSTDTQYF. CDR3 sequence (DNA): TGTGCCAGCAGCCCAAGGACAGGGGAGAGTAGCACAGATACGCAGTATTTT. V is TRBV5-4 and J is TRBJ2-3, with TRBD1 matching 9 bases. The V gene's germline CDR1 is SGHNT and CDR2 YYREEE (reference sequence). The CDR3 extends over 17 amino acids. V lost 4 bases to trimming and J lost 0 bases; unmatched junction nucleotides: 9.

The chain recombines TRBV30 with TRBJ1-4; 7 bases are a match to TRBD1. Trimming took 2 bases from V and 3 from J; bases not matched to a gene: 6. The CDR3 length is 15 residues. Per germline, CDR1 GTSNPN and CDR2 SVGIG (reference sequence). DNA for the CDR3: TGTGCCTGGAGTAAGACAGGGATTGCTAATGAAAAACTGTTTTTT. This sequence encodes CAWSKTGIANEKLFF. Combining the CDR3 with reference TRBV30 and TRBJ1-4 gives the whole variable domain SQTIHQWPATLVQPVGSPLSLECTVEGTSNPNLYWYRQAAGRGLQLLFYSVGIGQISSEVPQNLSASRPQDRQFILSSKKLLLSDSGFYLCAWSKTGIANEKLFFGSGTQLSVL.

The genes are TRBV30 and TRBJ2-2, with D unresolved. CDR3 size: 12 residues. Germline V gives CDR1 GTSNPN, CDR2 SVGIG (reference sequence). V shed 2 bases and J shed 7 bases, with 8 bases lying between them. CDR3 nucleotide sequence: TGTGCCTGGAGTCAGGATGGCGGGGAGCTGTTTTTT. Its translation is CAWSQDGGELFF.